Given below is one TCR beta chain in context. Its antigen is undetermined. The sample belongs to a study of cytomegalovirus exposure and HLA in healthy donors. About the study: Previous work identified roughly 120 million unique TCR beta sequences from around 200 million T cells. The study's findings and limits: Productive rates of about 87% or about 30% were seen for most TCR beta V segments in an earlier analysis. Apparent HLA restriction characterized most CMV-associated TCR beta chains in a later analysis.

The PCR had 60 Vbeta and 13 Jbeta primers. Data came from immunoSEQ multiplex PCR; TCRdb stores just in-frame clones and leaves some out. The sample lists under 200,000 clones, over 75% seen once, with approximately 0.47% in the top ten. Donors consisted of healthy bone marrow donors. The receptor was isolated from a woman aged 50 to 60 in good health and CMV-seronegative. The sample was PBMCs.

CDR3 in amino acids: CASSYDTRGGTEAFF. Here the CDR3 DNA reads TGTGCCAGCAGTTACGACACGAGGGGAGGCACTGAAGCTTTCTTT. This chain links TRBV6-5 with TRBJ1-1; a weak D match, TRBD1 (5 bases). Trimming shortened V by 2 bases and J by 4 bases, and 14 bases separated the two germline ends. Germline V gene lookup returns CDR1 MNHEY and CDR2 SVGAGI. The CDR3 sequence is 15 residues long.